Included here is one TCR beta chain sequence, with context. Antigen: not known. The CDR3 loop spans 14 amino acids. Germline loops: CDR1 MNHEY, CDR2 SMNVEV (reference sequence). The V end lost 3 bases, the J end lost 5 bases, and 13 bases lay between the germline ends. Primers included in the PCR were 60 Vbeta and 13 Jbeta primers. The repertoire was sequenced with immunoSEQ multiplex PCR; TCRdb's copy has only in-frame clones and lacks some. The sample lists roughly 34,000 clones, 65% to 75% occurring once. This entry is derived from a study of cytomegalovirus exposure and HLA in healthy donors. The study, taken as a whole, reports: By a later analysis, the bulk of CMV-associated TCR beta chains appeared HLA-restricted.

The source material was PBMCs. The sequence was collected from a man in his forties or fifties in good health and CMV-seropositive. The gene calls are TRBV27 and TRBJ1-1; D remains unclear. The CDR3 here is CASSLEGKRTEAFF. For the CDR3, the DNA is TGTGCCAGCAGTTTGGAGGGAAAGCGGACTGAAGCTTTCTTT.